Sequencing of this T cell receptor (beta chain) was carried out in a study of cytomegalovirus exposure and HLA in healthy donors. Notes on the study in general: Association of a missense DCLRE1C variant with TCR beta V- and J-gene trimming was reported in a later analysis.

Trimming removed 5 bases from V and 2 bases from J; junction bases left unmatched: 5. Germline loops: CDR1 SGHNT, CDR2 YENEEA. This CDR3 is built from 14 residues. As to this clone: Its specificity is not known.

Both 60 Vbeta primers and 13 Jbeta primers went into the PCR. Repertoires were generated with immunoSEQ multiplex PCR, while TCRdb's copy carries only in-frame clones and drops some. The ten most abundant clones cover under 2% of a sample with around 160,000 clones. The sample comprised PBMCs. The chain couples TRBV11-3 to TRBJ2-7, with TRBD1 identical over 8 bases. The sequence came from a woman aged 45-60 years in good health and CMV-seronegative. CDR3 bases: TGTGCCAGCAGCCTTGGACAGGGAGCCTACGAGCAGTACTTC. Residues: CASSLGQGAYEQYF.